Listed below are T cell receptor beta chains from one sample, sequenced in a study of blood T cell repertoires in COVID-19. Sequencing used immunoSEQ multiplex PCR; TCRdb keeps in-frame clones, though not all of them. In the table there are about 370,000 clones, approximately 92% of which are singletons. Sequences were obtained from PBMCs or T cells enriched from blood (not recorded which). Source of these receptors: a man between 18 and 29 years old who had recovered from COVID-19. Each CDR3 is given with its conserved first and last residue. D genes are given only for firm matches. A clone size is listed for some rows: how often the clone was seen (once, few, many), or a class if it is expanded.

-	TRBV18	-	TRBJ2-5	CASSPNGDTYQETQYF	TGTGCCAGCTCACCCAACGGGGACACTTATCAAGAGACCCAGTACTTC
TRBD2	TRBV18	-	TRBJ2-1	CASSPPGGGSSYNEQFF	TGTGCCAGCTCACCACCGGGTGGCGGGAGCTCCTACAATGAGCAGTTCTTC
TRBD1	TRBV28	-	TRBJ2-7	CASRGQGAREQYF	TGTGCCAGCAGGGGACAGGGGGCAAGAGAGCAGTACTTC
-	TRBV19	-	TRBJ1-5	CASSPQDQVGNQPQHF	TGTGCCAGTAGTCCACAGGACCAGGTTGGCAATCAGCCCCAGCATTTT
-	TRBV4-1	-	TRBJ2-3	CASSQGQVSDTQYF	TGCGCCAGCAGCCAGGGGCAGGTCAGTGATACGCAGTATTTT
-	TRBV3-1/TRBV3-2	-	TRBJ2-7	CASSPTGTGEQYF	TGTGCCAGCAGCCCTACAGGGACGGGTGAGCAGTACTTC
-	TRBV12-3/TRBV12-4	-	TRBJ2-1	CASSPDNEQFF	TGTGCCAGCAGCCCAGACAATGAGCAGTTCTTC
TRBD1	TRBV9	-	TRBJ1-1	CASSVGSRGTEAFF	TGTGCCAGCAGCGTCGGGTCCAGGGGGACTGAAGCTTTCTTT
TRBD1	TRBV19	-	TRBJ1-2	CASSIGTGSGLIYGYTF	TGTGCCAGTAGTATAGGGACAGGGTCTGGCCTCATCTATGGCTACACCTTC
-	TRBV3-1/TRBV3-2	once	TRBJ1-1	CASSQDRGGPNTEAFF	TGTGCCAGCAGCCAAGATCGGGGGGGCCCGAACACTGAAGCTTTCTTT
-	TRBV5-8	-	TRBJ1-1	CASSQPGHLNTEAFF	TGTGCCAGCAGCCAACCGGGACATCTGAACACTGAAGCTTTCTTT
-	TRBV5-1	-	TRBJ1-2	CASSLEGGNGYTF	TGCGCCAGCAGCTTGGAGGGAGGGAATGGCTACACCTTC
-	TRBV3-1/TRBV3-2	-	TRBJ1-6	CASSQERQGNSPLHF	TGTGCCAGCAGCCAAGAACGGCAGGGCAATTCACCCCTCCACTTT
TRBD1	TRBV27	-	TRBJ1-2	CASSTNAGQYYGYTF	TGTGCCAGCAGTACTAACGCGGGACAGTACTATGGCTACACCTTC
-	TRBV5-1	-	TRBJ2-7	CASSSGSLYEQYF	TGCGCCAGCAGCTCGGGGTCCCTATACGAGCAGTACTTC
TRBD2	TRBV5-4	-	TRBJ2-3	CASSVRGGYTDTQYF	TGTGCCAGCAGCGTGCGGGGGGGGTACACAGATACGCAGTATTTT
TRBD2	TRBV5-1	-	TRBJ2-3	CASSPTSGGLTDTQYF	TGCGCCAGCAGCCCTACTAGCGGGGGCCTCACAGATACGCAGTATTTT
-	TRBV5-5	-	TRBJ1-4	CASSLGDSPSRFF	TGTGCCAGCAGCTTGGGAGACAGTCCTTCCAGATTTTTT
-	TRBV9	-	TRBJ2-3	CASSPLITDTQYF	TGTGCCAGCAGCCCCCTTATCACAGATACGCAGTATTTT
TRBD2	TRBV5-1	-	TRBJ2-1	CASSLQGLAGNEQFF	TGCGCCAGCAGCCTACAGGGACTAGCGGGCAATGAGCAGTTCTTC
TRBD2	TRBV5-1	-	TRBJ2-3	CASSFGSGGADTQYF	TGCGCCAGCAGCTTTGGTAGCGGGGGTGCAGATACGCAGTATTTT
TRBD2	TRBV10-3	-	TRBJ2-7	CAISGASGYEQYF	TGTGCCATCAGTGGCGCTAGCGGCTACGAGCAGTACTTC
-	TRBV27	once	TRBJ2-1	CASSLSVSSYNEQFF	TGTGCCAGCAGTTTATCTGTATCCTCCTACAATGAGCAGTTCTTC
-	TRBV7-9	-	TRBJ1-5	CASSLAAHREPQHF	TGTGCCAGCAGCTTAGCGGCCCACAGGGAGCCCCAGCATTTT
-	TRBV6-6	-	TRBJ1-4	CASSYQGPNEKLFF	TGTGCCAGCAGTTACCAGGGGCCTAATGAAAAACTGTTTTTT
TRBD1	TRBV28	-	TRBJ2-7	CASSTGGREQYF	TGTGCCAGCAGTACAGGGGGCCGGGAGCAGTACTTC
TRBD1	TRBV18	-	TRBJ2-7	CASSPTLGTASYEQYF	TGTGCCAGCTCACCAACTTTAGGGACAGCCTCCTACGAGCAGTACTTC
-	TRBV5-5	-	TRBJ2-2	CASRLDPAGPSGTGELFF	TGTGCCAGCAGGCTGGATCCAGCGGGCCCCTCGGGCACCGGGGAGCTGTTTTTT
-	TRBV12-3/TRBV12-4	few	TRBJ1-6	CASSPSTSPLHF	TGTGCCAGCAGTCCGAGTACGTCACCCCTCCACTTT
-	TRBV11-2	-	TRBJ1-1	CASSLWRGLSTEAFF	TGTGCCAGCAGCTTGTGGAGGGGCCTAAGCACTGAAGCTTTCTTT
-	TRBV7-8	-	TRBJ1-2	CASSLASRNYGYTF	TGTGCCAGCAGCTTAGCTTCCCGGAACTATGGCTACACCTTC
TRBD1	TRBV19	-	TRBJ1-5	CASSIGTGGAYSNQPQHF	TGTGCCAGTAGTATCGGCACAGGGGGGGCCTATAGCAATCAGCCCCAGCATTTT
TRBD1	TRBV28	-	TRBJ1-1	CASSLSGQGRRGTEAFF	TGTGCCAGCAGTTTATCCGGACAGGGCAGGAGGGGCACTGAAGCTTTCTTT